This T cell receptor (beta chain) was sequenced in a study of control samples from healthy donors and cancer patients (dated by TCRdb to the early 2020s). Reading from cysteine to phenylalanine, the CDR3 counts 18 amino acids. Of all the DNA, just the CDR3 is kept, 54 bases in frame from base 1. CDR1 MNHEY and CDR2 SMNVEV are derived from the germline V gene (reference sequence). Clipping removes 3 bases from V and 7 bases from J, with 16 as the unmatched junction base count. The library was produced with the immunoSEQ multiplex PCR assay. In TCRdb, the immuneACCESS table is reduced to in-frame sequences with V and J assigned. These tables do not hold every clone; where another copy was compared, an unresolved V gene accounts for under half, and the others remain unexplained. Here the sample has roughly 120,000 clones; 93% occur a single time. Together, the top ten hold about 2.5% of the sample. About this clone itself: No antigen is known for it. Per-base quality was not reported, and no clone a single base away is much larger than it.

The receptor chain draws on TRBV27 and TRBJ2-1; 9 junctional bases match TRBD2. This receptor was taken from a man younger than 45 in good health. The specimen was blood. The CDR3 is CASSFPLAGPQRRNEQFF. In nucleotide form, the sequence is TGTGCCAGCAGTTTCCCGCTAGCGGGGCCCCAACGCCGAAATGAGCAGTTCTTC.